Only one count was recorded for the clone carrying this TCR beta chain. This CDR3 has 14 residues. Trimming removed 5 bases from V and 7 bases from J; junction bases left unmatched: 7. Germline lookup yields CDR1 SNHLY and CDR2 FYNNEI. The sample belongs to a study of blood T cell repertoires in COVID-19. Original processing methods: Reference gene primer amplification gave nucleated cell count estimates. Libraries were prepared by immunoSEQ multiplex PCR; TCRdb keeps only in-frame clonotypes and omits some of them. Clonal size and the V and J genes are those of that table, whereas D and trimming came from the DNA. The profile shows around 240,000 clones, roughly 86% of them singletons.

This chain uses TRBV2 with TRBJ1-4; 7 positions match TRBD1. The sequenced material came from PBMCs or T cells enriched from blood (not recorded which). The TCR was taken from a woman aged 45-65 years who had recovered from COVID-19. The CDR3: CASSKDRVGEKLFF. The CDR3 region has the DNA TGTGCCAGCAGTAAAGACAGGGTGGGTGAAAAACTGTTTTTT.